This is a list of T cell receptor beta chains from one sample in a study of T-cell memory formation after mild COVID-19. TCRdb analysed the 5' RACE reads with MiXCR anew, one entry per CDR3 protein. Of around 340,000 distinct CDR3 sequences listed, 10% to 15% are singletons. The source material was PBMCs or a T cell subset sorted from them (not recorded which). These receptors were collected from a man aged 18-30 years who had mild COVID-19 (a few samples of this study predate the infection). Cell type and time point are not known. Both conserved end residues are part of each CDR3. The order of the fields is D gene, clone size, J gene, V gene, CDR3 DNA, CDR3 protein. The D gene is left open where the match is weak. Not every row has a clone size; where given, it reads once, few, many or a size class.

>TRBD2|-|TRBJ2-3|TRBV20-1
TGCAGTGCTAGAGACCACCTAACTAGCGGGGTTAAAGATACGCAGTATTTT
CSARDHLTSGVKDTQYF
>-|-|TRBJ1-2|TRBV9
TGTGCCAGCAGCGACAGACAAGGGGTTATTGGAAACTATGGCTACACCTTC
CASSDRQGVIGNYGYTF
>-|many|TRBJ2-7|TRBV7-9
TGTGCCAGCAGCTTAGCGCGGGGTTACGAGCAGTACTTC
CASSLARGYEQYF
>TRBD1|few|TRBJ2-7|TRBV5-1
TGCGCCAGCAGCTTCGGGACAGGGGGTCAGCAGTACTTC
CASSFGTGGQQYF
>-|-|TRBJ2-5|TRBV7-8
TGTGCCAGCACCTCTAGTTTAATGGAGACCCAGTACTTC
CASTSSLMETQYF
>-|-|TRBJ1-6|TRBV12-3/TRBV12-4
TGTGCCAGCAGTTTCCAGGGGAGGAATTCACCCCTCCACTTT
CASSFQGRNSPLHF
>TRBD2|few|TRBJ2-5|TRBV20-1
TGCAGTGCTAGAGATACCAGCGGGGACCAAGAGACCCAGTACTTC
CSARDTSGDQETQYF
>-|-|TRBJ2-7|TRBV13
TGTGCCAGCAGCCTCCCGGGGCACCGCTACGAGCAGTACTTC
CASSLPGHRYEQYF
>-|-|TRBJ1-2|TRBV25-1
TGTGCCAGCAGTGAATCCGCTACAGTCTTAAGTGGCTACACCTTC
CASSESATVLSGYTF
>-|many|TRBJ2-3|TRBV5-1
TGCGCCAGCAGCTTGGAGGGGCAAAGCGCAGATACGCAGTATTTT
CASSLEGQSADTQYF
>-|once|TRBJ2-3|TRBV7-8
TGTGCCAGCAGCTTAGTGGAGGAGGTCTCGGATACGCAGTATTTT
CASSLVEEVSDTQYF
>TRBD2|many|TRBJ2-3|TRBV5-6
TGTGCCAGCAGCTTGGGAGCGGGGAGTAGCACAGATACGCAGTATTTT
CASSLGAGSSTDTQYF
>-|-|TRBJ1-2|TRBV4-2
TGTGCCAGCAGCCAAGATTATCGGGCTTTAGCTAACTATGGCTACACCTTC
CASSQDYRALANYGYTF
>-|few|TRBJ2-3|TRBV5-1
TGCGCCAGCAGCTTCGAAGATACGCAGTATTTT
CASSFEDTQYF
>-|-|TRBJ1-5|TRBV30
TGTGCCTGGAGGAGAGAAGCGGGACAGCCCCAGCATTTT
CAWRREAGQPQHF
>-|few|TRBJ2-4|TRBV29-1
TGCAGCGTTGAAGGGGAGGCCAAAAACATTCAGTACTTC
CSVEGEAKNIQYF
>TRBD2|many|TRBJ2-3|TRBV7-2
TGTGCCAGCAGCCTAGCGGGGGGGCGAACAGATACGCAGTATTTT
CASSLAGGRTDTQYF
>-|many|TRBJ2-3|TRBV9
TGTGCCAGCAGCGTAGCCCCCCAAGGGCCGAGGGATACGCAGTATTTT
CASSVAPQGPRDTQYF
>-|-|TRBJ2-7|TRBV2
TGTGCCAGCCGGGCCCCGATATTTGACGAGCAGTACTTC
CASRAPIFDEQYF
>TRBD2|-|TRBJ2-1|TRBV29-1
TGCAGCGTCCTCCCGGGACTAGCCAATGAGCAGTTCTTC
CSVLPGLANEQFF
>TRBD1|few|TRBJ1-1|TRBV5-5
TGTGCCAGCAGCCGGATGGGGGACAGGAACACTGAAGCTTTCTTT
CASSRMGDRNTEAFF
>-|few|TRBJ2-1|TRBV7-6
TGTGCCAGCAGCTTCGGCCTGAGGGAGCAGTTCTTC
CASSFGLREQFF
>-|-|TRBJ2-3|TRBV7-9
TGTGCCAGCAGCTTAGCGGGGTGGTCAGATACGCAGTATTTT
CASSLAGWSDTQYF
>-|few|TRBJ1-2|TRBV13
TGTGCCAGCAGCTTAGGCCTCCAGGGCTATGGCTACACCTTC
CASSLGLQGYGYTF
>-|-|TRBJ1-5|TRBV7-9
TGTGCCAGCAGTGCGGGGGCAGGGCCCTATAGCAATCAGCCCCAGCATTTT
CASSAGAGPYSNQPQHF
>TRBD1|-|TRBJ1-1|TRBV15
TGTGCCACCAGCAGCTTCACCGGGACAGAACAGAGGCGCACTGAAGCTTTT
CATSSFTGTEQRRTEAF
>-|many|TRBJ2-5|TRBV7-9
TGTGCCAGCAGACAAGGACCCCCCGGGGAGACCCAGTACTTC
CASRQGPPGETQYF
>TRBD1|-|TRBJ2-1|TRBV7-2
TGTGCCAGCAGCAAACAGACAGGGATGACCTACAATGAGCAGTTCTTC
CASSKQTGMTYNEQFF
>-|-|TRBJ2-7|TRBV20-1
TGCAGTGCTAGAGCCAGCAGCTCTTACGAGCAGTACTTC
CSARASSSYEQYF
>-|few|TRBJ2-7|TRBV6-1
TGTGCCAGCAGGGGGGAGGCCTACGAGCAGTACTTC
CASRGEAYEQYF
>-|few|TRBJ2-6|TRBV3-1
TGTGCCAGCAGCCAAGATTTTAACGGGGGCGGACTGAGCTCTGGGGCCAACGTCCTGACTTTC
CASSQDFNGGGLSSGANVLTF
>-|-|TRBJ2-5|TRBV5-1
TGCGCCAGCAGCTCCGCGGACCCGGGGGAGACCCAGTACTTC
CASSSADPGETQYF